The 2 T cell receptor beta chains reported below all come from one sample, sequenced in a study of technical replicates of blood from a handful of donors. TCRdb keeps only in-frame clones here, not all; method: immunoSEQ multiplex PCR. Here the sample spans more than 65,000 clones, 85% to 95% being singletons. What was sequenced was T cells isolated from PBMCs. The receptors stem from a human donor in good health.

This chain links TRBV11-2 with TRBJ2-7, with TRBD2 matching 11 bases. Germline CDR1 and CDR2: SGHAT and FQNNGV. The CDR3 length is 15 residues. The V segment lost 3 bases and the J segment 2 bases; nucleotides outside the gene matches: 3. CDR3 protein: CASSFTSGSTYEQYF. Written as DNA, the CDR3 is TGTGCCAGCAGCTTCACTAGCGGGAGTACCTACGAGCAGTACTTC.

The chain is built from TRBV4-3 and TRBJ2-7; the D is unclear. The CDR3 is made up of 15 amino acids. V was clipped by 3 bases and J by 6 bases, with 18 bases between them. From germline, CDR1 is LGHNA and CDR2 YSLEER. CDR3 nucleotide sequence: TGCGCCAGCAGCCAGCTAGGAAAGACGGCCTCCGAGCAGTACTTC. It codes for CASSQLGKTASEQYF.